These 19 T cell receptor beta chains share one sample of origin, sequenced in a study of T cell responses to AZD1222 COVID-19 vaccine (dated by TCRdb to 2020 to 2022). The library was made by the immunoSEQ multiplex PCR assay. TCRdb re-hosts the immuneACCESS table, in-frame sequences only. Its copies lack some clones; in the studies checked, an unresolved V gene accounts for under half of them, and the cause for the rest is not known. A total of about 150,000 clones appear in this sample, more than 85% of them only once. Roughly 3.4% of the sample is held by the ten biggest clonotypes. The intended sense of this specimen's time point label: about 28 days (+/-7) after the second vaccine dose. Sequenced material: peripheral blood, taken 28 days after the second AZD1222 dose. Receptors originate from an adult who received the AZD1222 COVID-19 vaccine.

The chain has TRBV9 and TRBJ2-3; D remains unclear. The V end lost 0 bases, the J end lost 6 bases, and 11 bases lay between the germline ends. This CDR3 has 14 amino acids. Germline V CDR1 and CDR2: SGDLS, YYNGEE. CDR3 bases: TGTGCCAGCAGCGTAGAACAACTAAGGGATACGCAGTATTTT. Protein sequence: CASSVEQLRDTQYF.

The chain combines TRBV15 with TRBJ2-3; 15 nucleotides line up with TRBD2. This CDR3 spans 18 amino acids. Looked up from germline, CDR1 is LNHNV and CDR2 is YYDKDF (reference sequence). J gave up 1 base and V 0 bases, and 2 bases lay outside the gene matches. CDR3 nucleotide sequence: TGTGCCACCAGCAGAGATTGGACTAGCGGGGGGGGCACAGATACGCAGTATTTT. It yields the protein CATSRDWTSGGGTDTQYF.

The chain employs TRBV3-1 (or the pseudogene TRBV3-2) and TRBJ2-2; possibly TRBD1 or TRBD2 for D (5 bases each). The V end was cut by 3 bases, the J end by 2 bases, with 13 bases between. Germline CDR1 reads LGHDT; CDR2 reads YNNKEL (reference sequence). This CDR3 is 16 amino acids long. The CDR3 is CASSHTGTGNTGELFF. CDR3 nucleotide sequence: TGTGCCAGCAGCCATACCGGGACCGGTAACACCGGGGAGCTGTTTTTT.

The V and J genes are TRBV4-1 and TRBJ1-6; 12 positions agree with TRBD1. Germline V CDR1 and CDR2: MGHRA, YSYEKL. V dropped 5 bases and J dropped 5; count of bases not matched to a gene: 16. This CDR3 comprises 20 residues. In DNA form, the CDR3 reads TGCGCCAGCAGCAAACGACCAGGGACAGGGGGCTTCCAGGATAATTCACCCCTCCACTTT. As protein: CASSKRPGTGGFQDNSPLHF.

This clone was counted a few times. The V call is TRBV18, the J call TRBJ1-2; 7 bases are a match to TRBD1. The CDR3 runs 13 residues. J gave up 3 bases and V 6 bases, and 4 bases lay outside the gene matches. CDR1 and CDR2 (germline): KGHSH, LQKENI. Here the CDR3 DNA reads TGTGCCAGCTCTCATACAGGGGACTATGGCTACACCTTC. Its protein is CASSHTGDYGYTF.

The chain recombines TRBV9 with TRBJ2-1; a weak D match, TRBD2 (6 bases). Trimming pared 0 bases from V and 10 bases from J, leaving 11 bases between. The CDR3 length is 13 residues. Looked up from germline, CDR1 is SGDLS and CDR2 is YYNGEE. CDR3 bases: TGTGCCAGCAGCGTAGGAGGCCGGGGGGAGCAGTTCTTC. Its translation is CASSVGGRGEQFF.

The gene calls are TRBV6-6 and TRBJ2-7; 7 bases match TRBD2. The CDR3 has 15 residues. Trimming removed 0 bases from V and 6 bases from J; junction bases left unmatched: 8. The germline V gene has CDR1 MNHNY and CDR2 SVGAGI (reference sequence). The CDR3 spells CASSYSGTILLEQYF. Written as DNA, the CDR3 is TGTGCCAGCAGTTACTCAGGGACTATCCTCCTCGAGCAGTACTTC.

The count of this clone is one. For the CDR3, the DNA is TGTGCCAGCAGGGAGACTAGCGGGAGCTCCTACAATGAGCAGTTCTTC. This codes for CASRETSGSSYNEQFF. The rearrangement joins TRBV2 to TRBJ2-1; 12 positions agree with TRBD2. The CDR3 is 16 residues long. Germline trimming cut 6 bases from V and 0 bases from J; bases unmatched to any gene: 3. Germline CDR1 reads SNHLY; CDR2 reads FYNNEI.

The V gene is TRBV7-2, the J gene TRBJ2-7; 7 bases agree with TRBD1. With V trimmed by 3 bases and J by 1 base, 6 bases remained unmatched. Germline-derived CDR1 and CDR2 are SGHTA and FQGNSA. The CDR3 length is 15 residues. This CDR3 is CASSLAGTESYEQYF. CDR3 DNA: TGTGCCAGCAGCTTGGCCGGGACAGAGTCCTACGAGCAGTACTTC.

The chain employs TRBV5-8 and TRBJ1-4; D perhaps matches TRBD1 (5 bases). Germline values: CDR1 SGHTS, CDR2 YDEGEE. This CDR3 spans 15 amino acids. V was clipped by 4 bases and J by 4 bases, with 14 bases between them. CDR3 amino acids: CASSIGTSNNEKLFF. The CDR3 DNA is TGTGCCAGCAGCATAGGGACTTCGAATAATGAAAAACTGTTTTTT.

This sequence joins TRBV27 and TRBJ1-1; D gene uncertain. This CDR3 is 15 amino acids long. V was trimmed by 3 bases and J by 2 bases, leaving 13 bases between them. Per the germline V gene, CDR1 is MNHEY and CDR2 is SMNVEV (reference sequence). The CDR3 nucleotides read TGTGCCAGCAGTTTTGCTTACGCGCCTAACACTGAAGCTTTCTTT. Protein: CASSFAYAPNTEAFF.

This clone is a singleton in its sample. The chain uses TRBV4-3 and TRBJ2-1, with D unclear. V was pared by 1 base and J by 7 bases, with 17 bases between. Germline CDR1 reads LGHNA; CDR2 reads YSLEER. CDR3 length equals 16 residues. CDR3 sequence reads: CASSQVVRLGKNEQFF. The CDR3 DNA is TGCGCCAGCAGCCAAGTGGTAAGGCTGGGCAAGAATGAGCAGTTCTTC.

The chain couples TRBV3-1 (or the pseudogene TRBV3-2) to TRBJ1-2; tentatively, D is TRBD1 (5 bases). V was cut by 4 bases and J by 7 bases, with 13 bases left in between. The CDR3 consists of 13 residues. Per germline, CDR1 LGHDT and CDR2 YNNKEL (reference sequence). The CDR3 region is CASSPRGGSGYTF. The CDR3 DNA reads TGTGCCAGCAGCCCCCGGGGCGGGAGTGGCTACACCTTC.

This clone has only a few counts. The CDR3 reads CASGSADTQYF. CDR3 nucleotides: TGTGCCAGCGGTAGCGCAGATACGCAGTATTTT. The rearrangement uses TRBV25-1 and TRBJ2-3; maybe TRBD2 (5 bases). The V gene's germline CDR1 is MGHDK and CDR2 SYGVNS. Trimming removed 8 bases from V and 4 bases from J, with 7 bases in between. This CDR3 contains 11 residues.

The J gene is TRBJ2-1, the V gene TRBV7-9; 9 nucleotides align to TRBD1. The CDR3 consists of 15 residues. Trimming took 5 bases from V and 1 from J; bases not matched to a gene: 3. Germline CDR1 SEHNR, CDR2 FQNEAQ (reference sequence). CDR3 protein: CASSMGQGSYNEQFF. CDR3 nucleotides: TGTGCCAGCAGCATGGGACAGGGTTCCTACAATGAGCAGTTCTTC.

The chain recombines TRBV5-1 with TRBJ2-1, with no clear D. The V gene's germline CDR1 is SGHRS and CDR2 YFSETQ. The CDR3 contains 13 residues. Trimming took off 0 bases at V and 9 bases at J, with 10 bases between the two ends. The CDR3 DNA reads TGCGCCAGCAGCTTGGACCCCGCCACTGAGCAGTTCTTC. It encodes CASSLDPATEQFF.

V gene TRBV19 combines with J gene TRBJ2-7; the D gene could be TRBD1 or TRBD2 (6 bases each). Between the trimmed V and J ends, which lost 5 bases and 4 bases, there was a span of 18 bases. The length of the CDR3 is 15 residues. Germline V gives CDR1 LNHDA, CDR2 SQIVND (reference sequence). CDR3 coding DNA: TGTGCCAGTAGTCCAAAACATACGGGGGCGTACGAGCAGTACTTC. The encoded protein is CASSPKHTGAYEQYF.

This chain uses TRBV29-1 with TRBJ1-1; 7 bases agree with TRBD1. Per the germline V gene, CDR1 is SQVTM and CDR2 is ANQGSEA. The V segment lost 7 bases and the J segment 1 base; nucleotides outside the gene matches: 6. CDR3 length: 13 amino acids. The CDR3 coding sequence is TGCAGCGGTTCGACAGGGACGAACACTGAAGCTTTCTTT. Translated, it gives CSGSTGTNTEAFF.

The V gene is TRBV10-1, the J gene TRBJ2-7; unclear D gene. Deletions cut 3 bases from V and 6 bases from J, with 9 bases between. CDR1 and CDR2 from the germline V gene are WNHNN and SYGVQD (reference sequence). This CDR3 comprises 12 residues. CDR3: CASSDSGSEQYF. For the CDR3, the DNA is TGCGCCAGCAGTGATTCCGGGTCCGAGCAGTACTTC.